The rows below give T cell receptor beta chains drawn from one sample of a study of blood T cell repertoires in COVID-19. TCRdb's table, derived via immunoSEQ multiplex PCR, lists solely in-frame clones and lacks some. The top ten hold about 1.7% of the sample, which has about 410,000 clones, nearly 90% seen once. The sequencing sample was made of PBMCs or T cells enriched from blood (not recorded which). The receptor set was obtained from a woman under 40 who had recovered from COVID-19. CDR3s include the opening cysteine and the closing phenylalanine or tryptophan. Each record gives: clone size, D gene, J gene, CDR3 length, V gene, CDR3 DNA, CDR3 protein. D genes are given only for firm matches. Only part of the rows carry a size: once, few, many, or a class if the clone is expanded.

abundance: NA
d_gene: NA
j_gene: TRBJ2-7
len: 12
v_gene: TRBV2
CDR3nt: TGTGCCAGTGTAGGCGGGGGCCCGTCCGGTCACTTC
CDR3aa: CASVGGGPSGHF

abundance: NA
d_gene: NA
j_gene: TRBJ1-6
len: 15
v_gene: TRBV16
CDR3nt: TGTGCCAGCAGCCAATCAGAACGGGTGCATTCACCCCTCCACTTT
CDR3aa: CASSQSERVHSPLHF

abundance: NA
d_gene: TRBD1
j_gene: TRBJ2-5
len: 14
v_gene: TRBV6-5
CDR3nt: TGTGCCAGCGGCTCGACAGGGTCAAGTCGGACCCAGTACTTC
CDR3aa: CASGSTGSSRTQYF

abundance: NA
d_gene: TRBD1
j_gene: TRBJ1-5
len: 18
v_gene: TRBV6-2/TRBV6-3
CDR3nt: TGTGCCAGCAGTTACCGCTCCGGGACAGGGGAGGGCAATCAGCCCCAGCATTTT
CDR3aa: CASSYRSGTGEGNQPQHF

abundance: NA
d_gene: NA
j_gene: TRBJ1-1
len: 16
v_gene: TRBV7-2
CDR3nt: TGTGCCAGCAGCTTAATCCAGGGGATCATGAACACTGAAGCTTTCTTT
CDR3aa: CASSLIQGIMNTEAFF

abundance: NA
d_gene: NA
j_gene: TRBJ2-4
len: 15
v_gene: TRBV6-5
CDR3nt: TGTGCCAGCAGTTACAAGAGGGGAGGTTCAAACATTCAGTACTTC
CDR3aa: CASSYKRGGSNIQYF

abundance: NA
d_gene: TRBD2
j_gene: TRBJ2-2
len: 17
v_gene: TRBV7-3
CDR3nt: TGTGCCAGCAGCTTAGCGAGCGGGGGAGCATCCACCGGGGAGCTGTTTTTT
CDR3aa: CASSLASGGASTGELFF

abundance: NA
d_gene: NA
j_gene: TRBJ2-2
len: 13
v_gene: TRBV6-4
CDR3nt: TGTGCCAGCAGTGACTCGAAGCCCGGGGAGCTGTTTTTT
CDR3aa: CASSDSKPGELFF

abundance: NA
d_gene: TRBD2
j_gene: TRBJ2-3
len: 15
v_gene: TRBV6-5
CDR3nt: TGTGCCAGCAGTCCCCGAGCGGGGAGCACAGATACGCAGTATTTT
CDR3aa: CASSPRAGSTDTQYF

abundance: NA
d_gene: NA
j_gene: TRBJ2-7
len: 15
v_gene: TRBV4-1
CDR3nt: TGCGCCAGCAGCCAGGTACAGGGGGAGGGCTACGAGCAGTACTTC
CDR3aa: CASSQVQGEGYEQYF

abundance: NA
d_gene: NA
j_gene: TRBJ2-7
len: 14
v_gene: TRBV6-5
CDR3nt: TGTGCCAGCAGTCTACCCGGGACAACCTACGAGCAGTACTTC
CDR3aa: CASSLPGTTYEQYF

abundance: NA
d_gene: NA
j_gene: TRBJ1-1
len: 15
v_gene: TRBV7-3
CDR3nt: TGTGCCAGCAGCTTATCAGGGGTGTCGGTGACGGAAGCTTTCTTT
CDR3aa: CASSLSGVSVTEAFF

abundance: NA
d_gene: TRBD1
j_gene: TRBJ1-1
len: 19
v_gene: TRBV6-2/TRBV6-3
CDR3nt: TGTGCCAGCAGTCCGACCTCCGGGACAGGGATATCTTATTGGACTGAAGCTTTCTTT
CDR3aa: CASSPTSGTGISYWTEAFF

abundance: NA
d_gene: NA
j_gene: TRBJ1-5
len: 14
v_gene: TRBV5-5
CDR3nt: TGTGCCAGCAACGGAGAAGGGGTACATCAGCCCCAGCATTTT
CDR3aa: CASNGEGVHQPQHF

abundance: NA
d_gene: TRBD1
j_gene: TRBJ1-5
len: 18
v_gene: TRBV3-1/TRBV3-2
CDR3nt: TGTGCCAGCAGCCGGTGCCTGGACAGGGAAATTGTAAATCAGCCCCAGCATTTT
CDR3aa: CASSRCLDREIVNQPQHF

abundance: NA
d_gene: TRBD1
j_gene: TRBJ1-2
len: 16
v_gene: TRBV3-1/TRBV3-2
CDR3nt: TGTGCCAGCAGCCAAGTCGACCGGGACAGGAACTATGGCTACACCTTC
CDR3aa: CASSQVDRDRNYGYTF

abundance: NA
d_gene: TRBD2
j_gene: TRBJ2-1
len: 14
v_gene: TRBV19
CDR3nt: TGTGCCAGTAGTAGTCTAGCGGGGGGGCCTGAGCAGTTCTTC
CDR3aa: CASSSLAGGPEQFF

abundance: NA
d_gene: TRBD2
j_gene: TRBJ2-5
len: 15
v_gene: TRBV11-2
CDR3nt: TGTGCCAGCAGACCTAGCGGGCGCCGTCAAGAGACCCAGTACTTC
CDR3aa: CASRPSGRRQETQYF

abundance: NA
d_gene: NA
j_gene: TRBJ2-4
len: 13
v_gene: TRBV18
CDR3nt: TGTGCCAGCTCAACTAGTGAAGGAAACATTCAGTACTTC
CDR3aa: CASSTSEGNIQYF

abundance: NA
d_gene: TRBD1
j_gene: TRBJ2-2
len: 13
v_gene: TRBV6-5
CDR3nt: TGTGCCAGCCCGGACAGGTACACCGGGGAGCTGTTTTTT
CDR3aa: CASPDRYTGELFF

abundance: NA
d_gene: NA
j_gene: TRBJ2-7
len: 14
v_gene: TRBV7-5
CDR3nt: TGTGCCAGAAGCCGCGCACTCTTGAGGTACGAGCAGTACTTC
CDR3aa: CARSRALLRYEQYF

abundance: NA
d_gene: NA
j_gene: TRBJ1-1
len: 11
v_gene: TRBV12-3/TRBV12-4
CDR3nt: TGTGCCAGCAGTTCGTTGACTGAAGCTTTCTTT
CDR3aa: CASSSLTEAFF

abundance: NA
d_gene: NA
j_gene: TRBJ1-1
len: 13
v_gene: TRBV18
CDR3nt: TGTGCCAGCTCACCGACGGTCGGGGTTGAAGCTTTCTTT
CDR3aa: CASSPTVGVEAFF

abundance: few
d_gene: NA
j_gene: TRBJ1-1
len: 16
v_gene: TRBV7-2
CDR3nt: TGTGCCAGCAGCTTAGGCTCAGGGGCCCAGAACACTGAAGCTTTCTTT
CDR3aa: CASSLGSGAQNTEAFF

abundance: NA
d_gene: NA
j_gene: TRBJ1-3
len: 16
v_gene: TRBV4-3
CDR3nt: TGCGCCAGCAGCCAAGACGCGACAGGCTCTGGAAACACCATATATTTT
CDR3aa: CASSQDATGSGNTIYF

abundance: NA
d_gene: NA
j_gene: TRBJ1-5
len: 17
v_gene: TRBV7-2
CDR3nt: TGTGCCAGCAGCTTAGGAATACTGGGAGGATTCAATCAGCCCCAGCATTTT
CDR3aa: CASSLGILGGFNQPQHF

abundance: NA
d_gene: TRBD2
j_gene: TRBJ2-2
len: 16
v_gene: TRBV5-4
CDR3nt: TGTGCCAGCAGTCAGGGAGCTAGCGGGGGGGCCGGGGAGCTGTTTTTT
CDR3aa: CASSQGASGGAGELFF

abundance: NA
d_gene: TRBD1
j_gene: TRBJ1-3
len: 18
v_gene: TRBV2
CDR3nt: TGTGCCAGCAGTGCCCTGGGACAGGCAGCTACCTCTGGAAACACCATATATTTT
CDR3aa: CASSALGQAATSGNTIYF

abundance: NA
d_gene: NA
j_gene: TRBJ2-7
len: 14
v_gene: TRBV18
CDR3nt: TGTGCCAGCTCACCACCTAGGGCAGGGGTCGAGCAGTACTTC
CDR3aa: CASSPPRAGVEQYF

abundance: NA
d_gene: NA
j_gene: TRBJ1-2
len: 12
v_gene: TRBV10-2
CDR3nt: TGCGCCAGCAGTCCTTCGGACTATGGCTACACCTTC
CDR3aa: CASSPSDYGYTF

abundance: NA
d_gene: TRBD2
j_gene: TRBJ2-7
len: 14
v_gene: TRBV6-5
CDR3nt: TGTGCCAGCAGCCAGACTAGCGGGAGCCGCGAGCAGTACTTC
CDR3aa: CASSQTSGSREQYF

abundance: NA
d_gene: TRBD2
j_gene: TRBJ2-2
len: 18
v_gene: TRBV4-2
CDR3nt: TGTGCCAGCAGCCAAGTCGGTAGCGGGAGTCGTAACACCGGGGAGCTGTTTTTT
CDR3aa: CASSQVGSGSRNTGELFF

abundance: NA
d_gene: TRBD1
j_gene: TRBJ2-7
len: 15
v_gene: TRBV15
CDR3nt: TGTGCCACCAGCAGAGATTGGGACAGGGACTACGAGCAGTACTTC
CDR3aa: CATSRDWDRDYEQYF

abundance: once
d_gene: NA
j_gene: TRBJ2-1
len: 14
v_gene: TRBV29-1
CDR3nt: TGCAGCGTTATCCTTTGGGGGGTCTACAATGAGCAGTTCTTC
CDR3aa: CSVILWGVYNEQFF

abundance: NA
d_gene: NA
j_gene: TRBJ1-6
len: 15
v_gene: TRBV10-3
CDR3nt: TGTGCCATCAGTGACGAGTACCAACAGAATTCACCCCTCCACTTT
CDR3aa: CAISDEYQQNSPLHF

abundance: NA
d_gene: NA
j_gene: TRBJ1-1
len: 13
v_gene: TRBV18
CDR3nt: TGTGCCAGCTCACCGACAGTGAACACTGAAGCTTTCTTT
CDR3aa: CASSPTVNTEAFF

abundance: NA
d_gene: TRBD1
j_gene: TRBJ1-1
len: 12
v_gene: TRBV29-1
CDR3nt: TGCAGCGTTACAGGGGTAAAGCTTGAAGCTTTCTTT
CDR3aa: CSVTGVKLEAFF

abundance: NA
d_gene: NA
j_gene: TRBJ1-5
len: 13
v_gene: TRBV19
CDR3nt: TGTGCCAGTAGTAAGGACAAGCATCAGCCCCAGCATTTT
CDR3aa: CASSKDKHQPQHF

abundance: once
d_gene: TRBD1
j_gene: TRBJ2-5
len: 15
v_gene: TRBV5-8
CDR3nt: TGTGCCAGCAGCTGGCCGGACAGGGGGACGGTGACCCAGTACTTC
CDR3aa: CASSWPDRGTVTQYF

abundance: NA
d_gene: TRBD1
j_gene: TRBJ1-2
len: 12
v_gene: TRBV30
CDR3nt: TGTGCCTGGGGGGACAGGGTCATTGGCTACACCTTC
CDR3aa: CAWGDRVIGYTF

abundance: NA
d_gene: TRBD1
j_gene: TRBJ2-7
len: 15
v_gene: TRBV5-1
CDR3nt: TGCGCCAGCAGCTTGGGTGGGGACAGCGCCTACGAGCAGTACTTC
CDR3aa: CASSLGGDSAYEQYF

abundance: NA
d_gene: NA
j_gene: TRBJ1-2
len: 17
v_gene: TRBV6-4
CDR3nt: TGTGCCAGCAATATCCCAGAAGGGGCAGCTACTCCCTATGGCTACACCTTC
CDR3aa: CASNIPEGAATPYGYTF

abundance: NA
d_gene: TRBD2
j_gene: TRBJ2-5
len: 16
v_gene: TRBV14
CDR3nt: TGTGCCAGCAGCCAGGCCGGGACTAGCCAAAGGGAGACCCAGTACTTC
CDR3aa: CASSQAGTSQRETQYF

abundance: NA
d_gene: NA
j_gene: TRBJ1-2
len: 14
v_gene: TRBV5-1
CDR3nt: TGCGCCAGCGCCCATTCGCACAGCCAAGATGGCTACACCTTC
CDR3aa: CASAHSHSQDGYTF

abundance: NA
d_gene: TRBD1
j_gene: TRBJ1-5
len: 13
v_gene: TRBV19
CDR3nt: TGTGCCAGTAAGGGGGCTGTGAATCAGCCCCAGCATTTT
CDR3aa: CASKGAVNQPQHF

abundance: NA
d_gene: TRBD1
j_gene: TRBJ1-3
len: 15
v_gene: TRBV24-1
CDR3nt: TGTGCCACCAGTGACGACAGGGGGTCTGGAAACACCATATATTTT
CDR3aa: CATSDDRGSGNTIYF

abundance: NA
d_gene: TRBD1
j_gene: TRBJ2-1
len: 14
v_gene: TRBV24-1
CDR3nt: TGTGCCACCAGTCGGCAAAACAGGGGCGATGAGCAGTTCTTC
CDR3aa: CATSRQNRGDEQFF

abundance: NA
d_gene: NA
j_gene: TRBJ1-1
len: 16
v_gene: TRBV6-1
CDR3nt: TGTGCCAGCAGTGAATGGGGGGAGGTAGGAGAAACTGAAGCTTTCTTT
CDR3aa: CASSEWGEVGETEAFF

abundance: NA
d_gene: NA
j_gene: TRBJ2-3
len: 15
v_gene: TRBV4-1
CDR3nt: TGCGCCAGCATGCGGTTCGGGGAAGGCACAGATACGCAGTATTTT
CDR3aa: CASMRFGEGTDTQYF

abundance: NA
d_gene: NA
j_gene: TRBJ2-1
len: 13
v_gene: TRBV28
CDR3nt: TGTGCCAGCAGTTTTCCAGGGAACAATGAGCAGTTCTTC
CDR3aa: CASSFPGNNEQFF

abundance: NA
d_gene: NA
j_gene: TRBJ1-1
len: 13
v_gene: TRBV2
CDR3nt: TGTGCCAGCAGTTACAGGATTAACACTGAAGCTTTCTTT
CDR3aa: CASSYRINTEAFF

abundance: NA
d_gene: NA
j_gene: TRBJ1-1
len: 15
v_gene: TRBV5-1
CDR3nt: TGCGCCAGCAGCTTGGGCGTGGTTCGCGGCACTGAAGCTTTCTTT
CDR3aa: CASSLGVVRGTEAFF

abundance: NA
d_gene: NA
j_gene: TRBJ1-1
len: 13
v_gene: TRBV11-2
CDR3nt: TGTGCCAGCAGCTTAGACCCCGGGCAGGGTGCTTTCTTT
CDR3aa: CASSLDPGQGAFF

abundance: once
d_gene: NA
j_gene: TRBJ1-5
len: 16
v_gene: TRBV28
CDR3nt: TGTGCCAGTAGCCATTTGGCAGCCCAAGTAGGTCAGCCCCAGCATTTT
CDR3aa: CASSHLAAQVGQPQHF

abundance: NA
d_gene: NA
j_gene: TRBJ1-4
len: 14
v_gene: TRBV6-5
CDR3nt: TGTGCCTCCAAAGGGGGGGGCTTTAATGAAAAACTGTTTTTT
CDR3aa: CASKGGGFNEKLFF

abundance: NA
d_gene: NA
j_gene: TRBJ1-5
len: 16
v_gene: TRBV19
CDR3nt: TGTGCCAGTAAATGGGGGGAGGGCAGCTTCAATCAGCCCCAGCATTTT
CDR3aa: CASKWGEGSFNQPQHF